Listed below are T cell receptor beta chains from one sample, sequenced in a study of blood T cell repertoires in COVID-19. Data came from immunoSEQ multiplex PCR; TCRdb stores just in-frame clones and leaves some out. The table shows about 83,000 clones, with 75% to 90% occurring only once. Sequencing was performed on peripheral blood. These receptors all stem from a woman in her forties or fifties with active or convalescent COVID-19. Both conserved end residues are part of each CDR3.

TRBV2	TRBJ1-1	CASTGQANTEAFF
TRBV3-1/TRBV3-2	TRBJ2-3	CASSQKDRPIGGQYF
TRBV19	TRBJ2-2	CASSIGGPGELFF
TRBV7-9	TRBJ1-4	CASSFWGTSRNEKLFF
TRBV6-5	TRBJ2-1	CASSSFSGGDFEQFF
TRBV6-5	TRBJ1-4	CASSYSIGATNEKLFF
TRBV6-1	TRBJ2-5	CASSGIDRPSSETQYF
TRBV19	TRBJ2-7	CASSMGGAPYEQYF
TRBV7-2	TRBJ1-2	CASSLEWTIYGYTF
TRBV4-1	TRBJ1-2	CASSQEESRLIYGYTF
TRBV27	TRBJ2-4	CASSLSTGDIQYF
TRBV5-1	TRBJ1-2	CASSPDRAGYTF
TRBV27	TRBJ2-1	CASSQVAGGPLNEQFF
TRBV15	TRBJ1-6	CATSRGVAYNSPLHF
TRBV27	TRBJ1-4	CASRFGTGRGKLFF
TRBV7-2	TRBJ1-1	CASSFRGLGEAFF
TRBV5-4	TRBJ1-1	CASSLDRVITEAFF
TRBV3-1/TRBV3-2	TRBJ2-1	CASSQAASGGYNEQFF
TRBV2	TRBJ1-3	CASSPTRVVTGNTIYF
TRBV7-8	TRBJ1-2	CASSLETGGVRTYGYTF
TRBV9	TRBJ1-2	CASSPISTAAYGYTF
TRBV9	TRBJ1-1	CASSVSVNTEAFF
TRBV25-1	TRBJ1-5	CASSGDRGLSNQPQHF
TRBV7-7	TRBJ2-7	CARRPSRRSYEQYF
TRBV9	TRBJ2-3	CASSALERGGLDTQYF
TRBV15	TRBJ1-1	CATSRDRRSTNTEAFF
TRBV18	TRBJ2-3	CASSSTSGGPDTQYF
TRBV4-3	TRBJ1-1	CASSQEGVGGATRHRDTEAFF
TRBV5-1	TRBJ2-6	CASNTGGAGANVLTF
TRBV5-6	TRBJ1-1	CASSWDRGNTEAFF
TRBV7-9	TRBJ2-2	CASSLKAGGPDTGELFF
TRBV19	TRBJ2-1	CASSISDSSYNEQFF
TRBV7-9	TRBJ1-2	CASSSGQGARGYTF
TRBV28	TRBJ1-1	CASSRTGRPEAFF
TRBV12-5	TRBJ2-2	CASVGKGSGGNTGELFF
TRBV20-1	TRBJ2-7	CSARESLEQYF
TRBV6-1	TRBJ1-5	CASSDGYSNQPQHF
TRBV6-5	TRBJ1-3	CATKTGSGNTIYF
TRBV6-5	TRBJ1-1	CASSYGGSLRNTEAFF
TRBV19	TRBJ2-7	CASSPGQGATVQYF
TRBV6-5	TRBJ2-1	CASSPGGNEQFF
TRBV9	TRBJ1-6	CASSVFQNNSPLHF
TRBV12-3/TRBV12-4	TRBJ1-1	CASSKITGTEAFF
TRBV5-1	TRBJ2-7	CASSLDGTQYEQYF
TRBV5-4	TRBJ1-6	CASSFGQGNSPLHF
TRBV29-1	TRBJ2-5	CSVGPGHETQYF
TRBV11-2	TRBJ2-5	CASSPRLGPGETQYF